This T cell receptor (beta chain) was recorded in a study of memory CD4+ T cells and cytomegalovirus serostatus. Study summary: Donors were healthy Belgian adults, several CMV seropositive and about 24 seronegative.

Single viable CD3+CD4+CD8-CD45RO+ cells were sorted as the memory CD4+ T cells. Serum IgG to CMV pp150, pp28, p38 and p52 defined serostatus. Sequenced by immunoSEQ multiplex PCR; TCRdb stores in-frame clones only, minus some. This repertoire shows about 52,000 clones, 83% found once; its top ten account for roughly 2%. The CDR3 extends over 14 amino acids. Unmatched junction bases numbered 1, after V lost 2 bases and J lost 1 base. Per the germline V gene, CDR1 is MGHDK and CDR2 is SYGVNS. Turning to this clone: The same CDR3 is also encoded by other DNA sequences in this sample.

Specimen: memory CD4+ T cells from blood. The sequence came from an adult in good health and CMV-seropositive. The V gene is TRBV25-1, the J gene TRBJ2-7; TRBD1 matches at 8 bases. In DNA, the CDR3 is TGTGCCAGCAGTGAACGGACAGGGTCCTACGAGCAGTACTTC. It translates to CASSERTGSYEQYF.